One TCR beta chain is described in this entry. This clone showed up just a few times. This clone's antigen is unknown. No base quality information exists; no much larger clone differs at one position. Participants in the prospective study were aged about 18 to 95 years, lived in 20 to 25 United States geographic areas, and enrolled through a virtual design. In the prospective study, participants were assigned to cohorts based on the clinical history participants reported in a screening survey and a study questionnaire. Recovered participants in ImmuneRACE Cohort 3 were defined by two consecutive negative NP/OP PCR tests, clearance by a healthcare professional, or resolution of symptoms. In the prospective study, mobile phlebotomists collected whole blood, serum and a nasopharyngeal or oropharyngeal swab from each participant. Over an approximately 2-month period, participants in the prospective study had the option of providing additional blood draws and questionnaires. Blood samples from the prospective study were shipped frozen or at room temperature prior to DNA extraction.

TCRbeta CDR3 regions were amplified from genomic DNA using the immunoSEQ Assay, a bias-controlled multiplex PCR. As for how the authors treated the data: The number of nucleated cells in each sample was estimated from the amplification of reference gene primers within the assay. To quantify the absolute abundance of each unique TCRbeta CDR3 rearrangement, sequence reads were collapsed and filtered. For each sample, productive Simpson clonality was calculated as the square root of Simpson's diversity index over productive rearrangements. TCRdb retrieved this table from immuneACCESS and kept in-frame rearrangements only. Not all clones are present; in checked studies, unresolved V genes account for under half, and no reason is known for the remainder. V, J and clone size derive from that table, while D and trimming were established from the DNA sequence. The sample table lists roughly 180,000 clones, around 80% of them with a count of one. The top ten clones comprise around 13% of the sample.

This entry belongs to a study of blood T cell repertoires in COVID-19 (dated by TCRdb to about 2020). The study in broad terms: Collaborator samples came from the United States, Italy and Spain and covered acute and convalescent phases of COVID-19. The prospective study material was composed of cDNA or gDNA derived from T cells, B-cell-depleted T cells, or PBMCs. Deeply sampled blood TCRbeta repertoires from subjects exposed to, actively infected with, or recovered from COVID-19 were included in the dataset. The repertoires were released in a freely available public database meant as a resource for research on the immune response to SARS-CoV-2. Samples were obtained from the ongoing ImmuneRACE study (first 160 participants) and from 1,200 or so subjects provided by 6 global collaborators. A de-identified subject ID, COVID-19 status, age in years and sex were almost always included in the sample metadata. Where HLA class I and class II types were available, the types were taken from metadata supplied by the sample provider, not from assay-based typing. Results the study describes overall, beyond this receptor: Clinical and demographic metadata were provided uncurated, with the amount varying by source and participant.

The TCR originated in a woman aged 60-75 years who had recovered from COVID-19. Sequencing input: PBMCs or T cells enriched from blood (not recorded which).

The CDR3 reads CASSLDEQFF. The DNA reads TGTGCCAGCAGCTTAGATGAGCAGTTCTTC. The sequence joins TRBV6-4 to TRBJ2-1; no D gene can be assigned with confidence. A distance of 5 bases separates the germline ends of V and J, which lose 6 bases and 8 bases respectively. From the cysteine up to the phenylalanine, the CDR3 has a length of 10 residues. Just CDR3 DNA is preserved here, 30 bases in frame from base 1. Reading the germline V gene gives CDR1 MRHNA and CDR2 SNTAGT.